This is a list of T cell receptor beta chains from one sample in a study of blood T cell repertoires in COVID-19. Sequencing was performed with immunoSEQ multiplex PCR; in TCRdb, only in-frame clones are kept and a portion is missing. The repertoire includes under 200,000 clones, around 90% of them detected once, and approximately 0.5% sits in the top ten. Sequencing used peripheral blood. These receptors were collected from a man aged 50-60 years with acute or convalescent COVID-19. Both conserved end residues are part of each CDR3.

CDR3	length	J	V
CSVGGGLVGYTF	12	TRBJ1-2	TRBV29-1
CASSAGQGGTGELFF	15	TRBJ2-2	TRBV11-1
CASRPGTGYGGYTF	14	TRBJ1-2	TRBV6-4
CASSPGIRGGYGYTF	15	TRBJ1-2	TRBV4-3
CASSFGTGENQPQHF	15	TRBJ1-5	TRBV28
CATRDHQGTDTQYF	14	TRBJ2-3	TRBV10-1
CASSLRFGVLAGGPGYF	17	TRBJ2-5	TRBV7-8
CAISGLPGQVGGTQYF	16	TRBJ2-5	TRBV10-3
CASSQGGAGGRETQYF	16	TRBJ2-5	TRBV3-1/TRBV3-2
CASSLPGTGALYEQYF	16	TRBJ2-7	TRBV5-8
CAMMTALNTEAFF	13	TRBJ1-1	TRBV10-3
CASSPQGRGDGYTF	14	TRBJ1-2	TRBV18
CASSRTGEDEQYF	13	TRBJ2-7	TRBV6-5
CASSLVQDPYGYTF	14	TRBJ1-2	TRBV28
CASSQTGSGELFF	13	TRBJ2-2	TRBV4-2
CASSLWVGRTPARTNTGELFF	21	TRBJ2-2	TRBV28
CASSLFAGAANIQYF	15	TRBJ2-4	TRBV27
CASSTGDRVLTNSPLHF	17	TRBJ1-6	TRBV19
CASSFRRQGQETQYF	15	TRBJ2-5	TRBV7-6
CASRKRQGPEAFF	13	TRBJ1-1	TRBV19
CASRGQGFGTQYF	13	TRBJ2-5	TRBV28
CASSQNAGQGVGNTIYF	17	TRBJ1-3	TRBV18
CASSDSGEKGNEQYF	15	TRBJ2-7	TRBV6-4
CASSSTLYEQFF	12	TRBJ2-1	TRBV6-2/TRBV6-3
CASSTTSGRAFEQYF	15	TRBJ2-7	TRBV27
CASSFPPHYNEQFF	14	TRBJ2-1	TRBV28
CASSQGTSGYNEQFF	15	TRBJ2-1	TRBV4-1